The T cell receptor beta chain described here comes from a study of blood T cells in healthy people across ages. Overall study results and limits: Unsorted PBMC input precluded a conclusive naive versus antigen-experienced comparison.

Then a second PCR, running about 6 to 12 cycles, was carried out with a sample-barcoded 5' primer and a J-beta primer mix. Each cDNA molecule carried a tag from a template-switch adaptor that contained 12 random nucleotides. Using its own MiXCR run on the 5' RACE reads, TCRdb lists one record per CDR3 protein. In the table there are 1.5 million to 2 million distinct CDR3 sequences, just under 50% of which are singletons. This clonotype was seen many times. The target antigen is unknown. Germline loops: CDR1 SQVTM, CDR2 ANQGSEA. The V and J ends lost 1 base and 0 bases, in that order; junction bases with no gene match: 11. This CDR3 is built from 17 residues.

The V gene is TRBV29-1, the J gene TRBJ2-7, with 8 positions matching TRBD1. This receptor was identified in a woman in her forties in good health. Sequenced: blood. The DNA of the CDR3 is TGCAGCGTTGAAGGGGGACAGGACCCAGAACTCTCCTACGAGCAGTACTTC. Amino acids: CSVEGGQDPELSYEQYF.